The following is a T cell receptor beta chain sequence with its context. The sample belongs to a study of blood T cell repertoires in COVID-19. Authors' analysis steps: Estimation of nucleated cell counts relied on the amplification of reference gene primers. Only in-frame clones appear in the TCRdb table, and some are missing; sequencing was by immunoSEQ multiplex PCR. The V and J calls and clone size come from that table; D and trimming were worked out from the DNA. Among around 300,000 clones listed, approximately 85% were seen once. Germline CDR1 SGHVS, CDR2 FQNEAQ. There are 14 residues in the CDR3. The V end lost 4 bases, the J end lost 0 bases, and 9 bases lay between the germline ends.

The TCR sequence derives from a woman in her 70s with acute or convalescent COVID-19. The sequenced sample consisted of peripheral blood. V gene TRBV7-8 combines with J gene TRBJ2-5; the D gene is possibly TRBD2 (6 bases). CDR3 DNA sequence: TGTGCCAGCAGCTCGGGGGTTAACCAAGAGACCCAGTACTTC. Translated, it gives CASSSGVNQETQYF.